The rows below give T cell receptor beta chains drawn from one sample of a study of T cells in Graves' hyperthyroidism and ophthalmopathy. One entry per CDR3 protein, called by TCRdb with MiXCR from the multiplex PCR reads. The sample has 350,000 or so distinct CDR3 sequences, approximately 18% seen once. Sequenced material: blood. The receptor set was obtained from a woman in her twenties or thirties with Graves' hyperthyroidism that later progressed to Graves' ophthalmopathy. The CDR3 runs from the conserved cysteine through the conserved F or W. D genes are given only for firm matches. Rows may omit the clone size; those that give it use once, few, many or a size class.

TRBJ2-7,many,-,TRBV19,CASSMDTSYEQYF,TGTGCCAGTAGTATGGACACGTCCTACGAGCAGTACTTC
TRBJ1-3,-,-,TRBV4-1,CASSQVGTAGNTIYF,TGCGCCAGCAGCCAAGTCGGAACTGCTGGAAACACCATATATTTT
TRBJ2-1,many,TRBD2,TRBV12-3/TRBV12-4,CASSYRTSSYNEQFF,TGTGCCAGCAGCTACCGGACTAGTTCCTACAATGAGCAGTTCTTC
TRBJ2-5,many,-,TRBV28,CASSLGGGAGTQYF,TGTGCCAGCAGTTTAGGAGGCGGCGCAGGGACCCAGTACTTC
TRBJ1-3,-,TRBD1,TRBV7-9,CASSSRTGVGSLSGNTIYF,TGTGCCAGCAGCTCCCGGACAGGCGTAGGCTCTCTCTCTGGAAACACCATATATTTT
TRBJ1-2,many,-,TRBV29-1,CSVEGDVGYTF,TGCAGCGTTGAGGGGGACGTTGGCTACACCTTC
TRBJ1-5,many,-,TRBV27,CASSLGGPAMLSNQPQHF,TGTGCCAGCAGTTTAGGAGGGCCGGCAATGCTTAGCAATCAGCCCCAGCATTTT
TRBJ2-7,many,-,TRBV3-1,CASSPASSYEQYF,TGTGCCAGCAGTCCCGCCTCCTCCTACGAGCAGTACTTC
TRBJ2-2,many,TRBD2,TRBV12-3/TRBV12-4,CASSPRERGGELFF,TGTGCCAGCAGTCCGCGGGAGCGGGGCGGGGAGCTGTTTTTT
TRBJ1-1,-,TRBD1,TRBV3-1,CASSQGGSGAGGTEAFF,TGTGCCAGCAGCCAAGGTGGCAGCGGGGCAGGGGGTACTGAAGCTTTCTTT
TRBJ2-3,-,-,TRBV19,CASRRASNTDTQYF,TGTGCCAGTAGACGGGCTAGCAACACAGATACGCAGTATTTT
TRBJ2-6,many,TRBD1,TRBV2,CASKQNSWTGTSGANVLTF,TGTGCCAGCAAACAAAATAGCTGGACAGGGACCTCTGGGGCCAACGTCCTGACTTTC
TRBJ1-2,many,-,TRBV3-1,CASSQERGLPLNLYGYTF,TGTGCCAGCAGCCAAGAGCGGGGCCTACCCCTCAACCTCTATGGCTACACCTTC
TRBJ2-7,few,-,TRBV12-3/TRBV12-4,CASSRRIPPYEQYF,TGTGCCAGCAGCCGAAGGATACCCCCTTACGAGCAGTACTTC
TRBJ1-4,many,-,TRBV3-1,CASSPRGRVDEKLFF,TGTGCCAGCAGCCCTCGTGGCAGGGTGGATGAAAAACTGTTTTTT
TRBJ2-5,many,-,TRBV5-1,CASSLGGGGLDWETQYF,TGCGCCAGCAGCTTGGGGGGAGGTGGACTCGATTGGGAGACCCAGTACTTC
TRBJ1-2,many,-,TRBV6-1,CASSPFATGNYGYTF,TGTGCCAGCAGTCCCTTTGCGACCGGTAACTATGGCTACACCTTC
TRBJ1-6,many,-,TRBV6-1,CASRRGDSPLHF,TGTGCCAGTAGGAGGGGGGATTCACCCCTCCACTTT
TRBJ2-1,many,-,TRBV18,CASSPDNYNEQFF,TGTGCCAGCTCGCCGGACAACTACAATGAGCAGTTCTTC
TRBJ1-5,many,-,TRBV27,CASSLHVPSNQPQHF,TGTGCCAGCAGTTTACACGTCCCCAGCAATCAGCCCCAGCATTTT
TRBJ1-1,few,TRBD1,TRBV11-2,CASSLDGNRGWKYTEAFF,TGTGCCAGCAGCTTAGATGGGAACAGGGGTTGGAAGTACACTGAAGCTTTCTTT
TRBJ1-1,many,-,TRBV12-3/TRBV12-4,CASSFLTALNTEAFF,TGTGCCAGCAGTTTTTTGACAGCATTGAACACTGAAGCTTTCTTT
TRBJ2-7,-,-,TRBV27,CASRPAAPYYEQYF,TGTGCCAGCAGACCGGCGGCCCCCTACTACGAGCAGTACTTC
TRBJ2-3,few,-,TRBV9,CASSVFSRGTDTQYF,TGTGCCAGCAGCGTATTCTCCCGTGGCACAGATACGCAGTATTTT
TRBJ2-7,-,-,TRBV20-1,CSAQKRFRPGGYEQYF,TGCAGTGCCCAAAAGAGGTTTCGGCCAGGGGGGTACGAGCAGTACTTC
TRBJ2-7,many,TRBD2,TRBV30,CAYQPAGRAYEQYF,TGTGCCTACCAACCAGCGGGACGTGCCTACGAGCAGTACTTC
TRBJ1-2,few,TRBD1,TRBV7-2,CASSLGDRGGYTF,TGTGCCAGCAGCTTAGGGGACAGAGGTGGCTACACCTTC
TRBJ2-3,many,-,TRBV3-1,CATNRVPGDTQYF,TGTGCCACGAACCGGGTCCCGGGGGATACGCAGTATTTT
TRBJ1-5,few,-,TRBV14,CASSQANKLNQPQHF,TGTGCCAGCAGCCAAGCCAACAAACTCAATCAGCCCCAGCATTTT
TRBJ2-1,many,TRBD2,TRBV27,CASSNAGGGYNEQFF,TGTGCCAGCAGCAATGCGGGAGGCGGATACAATGAGCAGTTCTTC
TRBJ2-1,-,TRBD1,TRBV20-1,CSAHNRGLGNEQFF,TGCAGTGCCCATAACAGGGGCCTCGGCAATGAGCAGTTCTTC
TRBJ1-5,-,-,TRBV20-1,CSAIDPGDSNQPQHF,TGCAGTGCTATAGACCCAGGGGATAGCAATCAGCCCCAGCATTTT
TRBJ1-6,many,-,TRBV27,CASSLFYNSPLHF,TGTGCCAGCAGTTTATTCTATAATTCACCCCTCCACTTT
TRBJ1-3,many,-,TRBV18,CASSPPSLSGNTIYF,TGTGCCAGCTCACCACCTTCACTCTCTGGAAACACCATATATTTT
TRBJ2-7,many,TRBD1,TRBV7-9,CASSPPDRRLFYEQYF,TGTGCCAGCAGCCCTCCGGACAGGCGACTTTTCTACGAGCAGTACTTC
TRBJ2-5,many,TRBD2,TRBV3-1,CASSQDLREGVSETQYF,TGTGCCAGCAGCCAAGATCTGCGGGAGGGCGTATCAGAGACCCAGTACTTC
TRBJ2-3,many,-,TRBV27,CASSREPRAHTDTQYF,TGTGCCAGCAGTCGAGAACCCAGAGCCCACACAGATACGCAGTATTTT
TRBJ2-1,-,-,TRBV19,CASSVRLDNEQFF,TGTGCCAGTAGTGTCCGACTGGACAATGAGCAGTTCTTC
TRBJ1-1,many,-,TRBV19,CASRTGQVTENTEAFF,TGTGCCAGTAGAACGGGTCAGGTGACGGAGAACACTGAAGCTTTCTTT
TRBJ1-2,-,-,TRBV7-2,CASSLPRGYGYTF,TGTGCCAGCAGCTTACCCCGAGGCTATGGCTACACCTTC
TRBJ1-1,many,-,TRBV19,CASSRPGRFTMNTEAFF,TGTGCCAGTAGCCGGCCAGGGCGGTTCACCATGAACACTGAAGCTTTCTTT
TRBJ1-1,many,-,TRBV5-5,CASSDYRENTEAFF,TGTGCCAGCAGCGACTACAGGGAGAACACTGAAGCTTTCTTT
TRBJ1-2,-,TRBD1,TRBV29-1,CSVPGQGLYGYTF,TGCAGCGTACCGGGACAGGGACTCTATGGCTACACCTTC
TRBJ1-5,-,-,TRBV12-3/TRBV12-4,CASSSLLYQPQHF,TGTGCCAGCAGTTCACTCCTCTATCAGCCCCAGCATTTT
TRBJ1-3,few,-,TRBV3-1,CASSQAIHSGNTIYF,TGTGCCAGCAGCCAAGCCATCCACTCTGGAAACACCATATATTTT
TRBJ1-2,-,-,TRBV19,CASSTLNGPTNYGYTF,TGTGCCAGTAGCACCCTCAATGGACCTACTAACTATGGCTACACCTTC
TRBJ2-7,many,-,TRBV7-9,CASSHGAVYEQYF,TGTGCCAGCAGCCATGGGGCCGTCTACGAGCAGTACTTC
TRBJ1-2,few,-,TRBV28,CASSLFPRELSSGYTF,TGTGCCAGCAGTTTGTTTCCCCGCGAACTAAGTAGTGGCTACACCTTC
TRBJ2-3,many,TRBD2,TRBV28,CGASGALPGDTQYF,TGCGGCGCTAGCGGGGCCCTTCCAGGGGATACGCAGTATTTT
TRBJ1-3,-,-,TRBV12-3/TRBV12-4,CASSFWSGNTIYF,TGTGCCAGCAGTTTCTGGTCTGGAAACACCATATATTTT
TRBJ1-6,few,-,TRBV19,CASSVTSYNSPLHF,TGTGCCAGTAGTGTGACCTCCTATAATTCACCCCTCCACTTT
TRBJ2-2,many,-,TRBV12-3/TRBV12-4,CASSLRVTGELFF,TGTGCCAGCAGTTTACGGGTTACCGGGGAGCTGTTTTTT
TRBJ1-1,many,-,TRBV28,CASSSLGRNTEAFF,TGTGCCAGCAGTTCTTTGGGCAGGAACACTGAAGCTTTCTTT
TRBJ2-1,-,TRBD2,TRBV7-9,CAGTLGGTSGAIYNEQFF,TGTGCCGGCACCCTAGGGGGGACTAGCGGGGCGATCTACAATGAGCAGTTCTTC